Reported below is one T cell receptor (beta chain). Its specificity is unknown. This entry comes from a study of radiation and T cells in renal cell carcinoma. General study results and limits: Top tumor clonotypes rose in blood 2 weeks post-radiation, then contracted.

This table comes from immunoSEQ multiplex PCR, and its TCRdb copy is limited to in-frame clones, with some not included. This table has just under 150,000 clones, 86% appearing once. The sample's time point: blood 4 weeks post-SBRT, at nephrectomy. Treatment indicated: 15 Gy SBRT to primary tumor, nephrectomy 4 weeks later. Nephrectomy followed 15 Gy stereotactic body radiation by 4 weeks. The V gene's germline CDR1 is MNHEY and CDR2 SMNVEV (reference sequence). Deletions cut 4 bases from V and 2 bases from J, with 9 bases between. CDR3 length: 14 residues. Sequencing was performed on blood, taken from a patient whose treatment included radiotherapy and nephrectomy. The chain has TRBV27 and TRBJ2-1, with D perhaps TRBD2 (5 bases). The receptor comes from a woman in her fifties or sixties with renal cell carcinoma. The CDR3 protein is CASSSEGTYNEQFF. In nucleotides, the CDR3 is TGTGCCAGCAGTTCTGAGGGAACCTACAATGAGCAGTTCTTC.